A selection of T cell receptor beta chains follows, all from one sample in a study of T cells in Graves' hyperthyroidism and ophthalmopathy. TCRdb re-called the multiplex PCR reads through MiXCR, storing one row per CDR3 protein. The data show around 690,000 distinct CDR3 sequences, 15% to 20% seen once. The sample taken for sequencing was blood. The receptor source for this set is a middle-aged man with Graves' hyperthyroidism. CDR3s include the opening cysteine and the closing phenylalanine or tryptophan. Rows may omit the clone size; those that give it use once, few, many or a size class.

abundance: many
j_gene: TRBJ2-5
v_gene: TRBV3-1
CDR3aa: CASSQVLDRGRETQYF

abundance: few
j_gene: TRBJ2-2
v_gene: TRBV7-3
CDR3aa: CASSFADTAGELFF

abundance: few
j_gene: TRBJ2-1
v_gene: TRBV18
CDR3aa: CASSPPFDGLNEQFF

abundance: few
j_gene: TRBJ2-2
v_gene: TRBV4-2
CDR3aa: CASSQEQDTGELFF

abundance: -
j_gene: TRBJ2-7
v_gene: TRBV18
CDR3aa: CTSSPSGTYEQYF

abundance: many
j_gene: TRBJ1-2
v_gene: TRBV3-1
CDR3aa: CASSQGTVGYYGYTF

abundance: many
j_gene: TRBJ1-1
v_gene: TRBV27
CDR3aa: CASVRQGPMNTEAFF

abundance: few
j_gene: TRBJ2-1
v_gene: TRBV7-6
CDR3aa: CASSSPLDGRADNEQFF

abundance: few
j_gene: TRBJ1-1
v_gene: TRBV9
CDR3aa: CASSLQGENTEAFF

abundance: -
j_gene: TRBJ2-2
v_gene: TRBV10-2
CDR3aa: CASGQLTGELFF

abundance: few
j_gene: TRBJ2-5
v_gene: TRBV13
CDR3aa: CASSPPGLAGKETQYF

abundance: -
j_gene: TRBJ2-1
v_gene: TRBV10-2
CDR3aa: CASKTGTSYNEQFF

abundance: -
j_gene: TRBJ1-1
v_gene: TRBV5-1
CDR3aa: CASSLQGAWWTEAFF

abundance: -
j_gene: TRBJ2-5
v_gene: TRBV14
CDR3aa: CASSWSGQPLQETQYF

abundance: few
j_gene: TRBJ2-1
v_gene: TRBV20-1
CDR3aa: CSATPDSLAEQFF

abundance: many
j_gene: TRBJ2-1
v_gene: TRBV11-2
CDR3aa: CASSFSFNEQFF

abundance: many
j_gene: TRBJ2-7
v_gene: TRBV12-3/TRBV12-4
CDR3aa: CASTLTGVYEQYF

abundance: few
j_gene: TRBJ1-5
v_gene: TRBV10-1
CDR3aa: CASSKPRRSNQPQHF

abundance: -
j_gene: TRBJ1-4
v_gene: TRBV12-3/TRBV12-4
CDR3aa: CASSFPNEKLFF

abundance: many
j_gene: TRBJ1-4
v_gene: TRBV7-8
CDR3aa: CASSQLRDRATNEKLFF

abundance: many
j_gene: TRBJ1-1
v_gene: TRBV20-1
CDR3aa: CSASPEGINTEAFF

abundance: many
j_gene: TRBJ2-7
v_gene: TRBV12-5
CDR3aa: CASGVSGRRNHEQYF

abundance: once
j_gene: TRBJ2-1
v_gene: TRBV19
CDR3aa: CASGQFNEQFF

abundance: many
j_gene: TRBJ2-3
v_gene: TRBV20-1
CDR3aa: CSPVDRVTDTQYF

abundance: -
j_gene: TRBJ1-2
v_gene: TRBV29-1
CDR3aa: CSVGKSVNYGYTF

abundance: many
j_gene: TRBJ2-5
v_gene: TRBV2
CDR3aa: CASSYLDGGPQETQYF

abundance: many
j_gene: TRBJ2-7
v_gene: TRBV20-1
CDR3aa: CSAREWAPLSYEQYF

abundance: many
j_gene: TRBJ1-5
v_gene: TRBV6-5
CDR3aa: CASSYSYGQPQHF

abundance: many
j_gene: TRBJ1-5
v_gene: TRBV12-3/TRBV12-4
CDR3aa: CASSPAGNQPQHF

abundance: many
j_gene: TRBJ2-5
v_gene: TRBV20-1
CDR3aa: CSARDPIAGVPPRRETQYF

abundance: -
j_gene: TRBJ2-1
v_gene: TRBV20-1
CDR3aa: CSARDLYSPSGRNEQFF

abundance: -
j_gene: TRBJ1-2
v_gene: TRBV5-1
CDR3aa: CASSLSERSLGYTF

abundance: many
j_gene: TRBJ2-7
v_gene: TRBV28
CDR3aa: CASSLKGLSYEQYF

abundance: -
j_gene: TRBJ2-3
v_gene: TRBV14
CDR3aa: CASSQDGLVRDSDTQYF

abundance: -
j_gene: TRBJ2-3
v_gene: TRBV5-1
CDR3aa: CASSLAGPLGTDTQYF

abundance: many
j_gene: TRBJ2-1
v_gene: TRBV7-2
CDR3aa: CASSLAPVLALHNEQFF

abundance: many
j_gene: TRBJ2-7
v_gene: TRBV28
CDR3aa: CASRWDRVAREQYF

abundance: many
j_gene: TRBJ2-2
v_gene: TRBV7-2
CDR3aa: CASSLGPATTGELFF

abundance: many
j_gene: TRBJ1-2
v_gene: TRBV28
CDR3aa: CASREITGLGYTF

abundance: -
j_gene: TRBJ2-1
v_gene: TRBV28
CDR3aa: CASSLDSLLNNEQFF

abundance: -
j_gene: TRBJ2-3
v_gene: TRBV9
CDR3aa: CASSQDSQSTDTQYF

abundance: many
j_gene: TRBJ1-2
v_gene: TRBV15
CDR3aa: CATSRESFRNYGYTF

abundance: few
j_gene: TRBJ2-5
v_gene: TRBV10-2
CDR3aa: CASSESSTGLETQYF

abundance: many
j_gene: TRBJ2-3
v_gene: TRBV2
CDR3aa: CASSDTGQATDTQYF

abundance: -
j_gene: TRBJ2-1
v_gene: TRBV7-6
CDR3aa: CASSLSGDYNEQFF

abundance: many
j_gene: TRBJ1-4
v_gene: TRBV7-9
CDR3aa: CASSQRDRANEKLFF

abundance: -
j_gene: TRBJ2-3
v_gene: TRBV7-8
CDR3aa: CASSLASDLTDTQYF

abundance: -
j_gene: TRBJ2-2
v_gene: TRBV7-2
CDR3aa: CASSLSRGVGELFF

abundance: many
j_gene: TRBJ2-1
v_gene: TRBV12-3/TRBV12-4
CDR3aa: CASSFSGSGYNEQFF